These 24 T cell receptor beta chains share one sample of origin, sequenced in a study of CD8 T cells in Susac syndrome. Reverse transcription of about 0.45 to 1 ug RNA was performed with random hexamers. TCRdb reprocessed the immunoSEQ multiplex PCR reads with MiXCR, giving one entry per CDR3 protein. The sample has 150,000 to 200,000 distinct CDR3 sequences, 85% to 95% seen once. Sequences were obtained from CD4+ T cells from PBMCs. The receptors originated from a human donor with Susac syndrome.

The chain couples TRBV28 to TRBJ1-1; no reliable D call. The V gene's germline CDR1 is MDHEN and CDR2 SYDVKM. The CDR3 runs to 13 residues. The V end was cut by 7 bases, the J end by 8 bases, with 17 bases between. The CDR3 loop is CASTPPRADEAFF. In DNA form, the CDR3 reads TGTGCCAGCACCCCTCCCCGGGCAGACGAAGCTTTCTTT.

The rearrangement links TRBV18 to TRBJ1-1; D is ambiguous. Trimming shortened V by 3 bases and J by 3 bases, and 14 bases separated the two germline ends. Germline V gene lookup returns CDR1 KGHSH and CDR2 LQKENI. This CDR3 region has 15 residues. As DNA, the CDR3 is TGTGCCAGCTCACCCCCTAGGACGGAATACACTGAAGCTTTCTTT. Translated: CASSPPRTEYTEAFF.

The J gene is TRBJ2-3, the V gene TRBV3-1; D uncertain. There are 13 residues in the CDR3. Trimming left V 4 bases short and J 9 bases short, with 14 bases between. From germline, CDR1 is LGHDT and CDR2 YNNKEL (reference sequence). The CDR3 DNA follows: TGTGCCAGCAGCCCGGACGTCCAAGGAACGCAGTATTTT. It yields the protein CASSPDVQGTQYF.

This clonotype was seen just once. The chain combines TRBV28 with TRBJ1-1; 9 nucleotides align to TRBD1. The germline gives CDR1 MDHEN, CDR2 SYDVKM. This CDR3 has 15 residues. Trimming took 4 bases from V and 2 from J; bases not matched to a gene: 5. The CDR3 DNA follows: TGTGCCAGCAGTTCGACAGGGGGGGGAAACACTGAAGCTTTCTTT. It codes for CASSSTGGGNTEAFF.

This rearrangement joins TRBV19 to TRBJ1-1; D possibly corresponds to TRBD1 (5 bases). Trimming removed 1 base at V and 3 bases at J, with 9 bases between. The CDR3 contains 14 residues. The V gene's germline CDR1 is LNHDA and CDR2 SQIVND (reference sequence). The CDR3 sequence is CASSIGGKYTEAFF. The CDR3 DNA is TGTGCCAGTAGTATAGGGGGGAAGTACACTGAAGCTTTCTTT.

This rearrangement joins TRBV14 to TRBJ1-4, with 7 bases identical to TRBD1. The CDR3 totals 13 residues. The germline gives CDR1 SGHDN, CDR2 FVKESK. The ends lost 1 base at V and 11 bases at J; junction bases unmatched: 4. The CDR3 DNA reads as TGTGCCAGCAGCCAAGTTTCACAGGGGAAACTGTTTTTT. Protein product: CASSQVSQGKLFF.

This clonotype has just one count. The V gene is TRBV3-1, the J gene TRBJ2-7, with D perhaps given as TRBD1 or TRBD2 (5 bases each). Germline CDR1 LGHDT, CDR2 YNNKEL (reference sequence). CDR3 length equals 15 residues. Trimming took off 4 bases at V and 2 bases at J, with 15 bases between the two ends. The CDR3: CASSLRDGPTYEQYF. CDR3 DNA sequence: TGTGCCAGCAGCCTCCGGGACGGACCTACCTACGAGCAGTACTTC.

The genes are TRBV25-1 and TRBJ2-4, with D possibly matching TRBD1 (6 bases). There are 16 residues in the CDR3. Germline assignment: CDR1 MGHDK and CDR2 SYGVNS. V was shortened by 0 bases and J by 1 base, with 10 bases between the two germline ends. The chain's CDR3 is CASSEYRGGAKNIQYF. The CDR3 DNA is TGTGCCAGCAGTGAATACAGGGGTGGTGCCAAAAACATTCAGTACTTC.

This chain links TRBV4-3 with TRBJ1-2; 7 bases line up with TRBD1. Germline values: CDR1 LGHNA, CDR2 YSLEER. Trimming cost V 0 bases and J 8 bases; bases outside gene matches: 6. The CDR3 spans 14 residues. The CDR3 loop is CASSQDVDRRGYTF. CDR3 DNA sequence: TGCGCCAGCAGCCAAGATGTGGACAGGCGAGGCTACACCTTC.

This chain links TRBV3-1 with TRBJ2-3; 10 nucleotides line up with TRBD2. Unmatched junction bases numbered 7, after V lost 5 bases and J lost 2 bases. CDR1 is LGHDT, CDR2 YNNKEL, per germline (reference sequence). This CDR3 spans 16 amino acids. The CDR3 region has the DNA TGTGCCAGCAGCTCTCGGACTAGCGGACACACAGATACGCAGTATTTT. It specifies CASSSRTSGHTDTQYF.

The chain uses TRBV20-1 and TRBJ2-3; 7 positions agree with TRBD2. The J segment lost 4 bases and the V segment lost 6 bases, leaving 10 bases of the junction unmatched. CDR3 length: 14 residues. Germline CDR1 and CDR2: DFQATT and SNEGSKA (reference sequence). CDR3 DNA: TGCAGTGCGTCCGGGACTACCGAGGCAGATACGCAGTATTTT. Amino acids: CSASGTTEADTQYF.

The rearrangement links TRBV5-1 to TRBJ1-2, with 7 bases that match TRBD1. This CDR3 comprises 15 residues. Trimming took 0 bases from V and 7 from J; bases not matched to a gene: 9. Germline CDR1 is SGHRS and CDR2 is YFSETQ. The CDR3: CASSLEGQSAIGYTF. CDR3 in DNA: TGCGCCAGCAGCTTGGAGGGACAGTCCGCTATTGGCTACACCTTC.

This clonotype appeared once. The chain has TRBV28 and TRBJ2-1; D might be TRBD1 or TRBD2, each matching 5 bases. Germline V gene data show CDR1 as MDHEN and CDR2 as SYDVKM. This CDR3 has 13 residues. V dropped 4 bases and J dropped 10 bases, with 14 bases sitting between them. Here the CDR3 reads CASSSSLWGEQFF. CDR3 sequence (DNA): TGTGCCAGCAGTTCGAGCCTATGGGGGGAGCAGTTCTTC.

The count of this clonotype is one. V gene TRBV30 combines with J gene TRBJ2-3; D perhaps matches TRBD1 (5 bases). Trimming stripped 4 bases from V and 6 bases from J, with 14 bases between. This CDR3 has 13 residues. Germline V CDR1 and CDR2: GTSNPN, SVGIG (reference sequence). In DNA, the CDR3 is TGTGCCTGGAACAGGTCTCCAGGGGATACGCAGTATTTT. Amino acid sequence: CAWNRSPGDTQYF.

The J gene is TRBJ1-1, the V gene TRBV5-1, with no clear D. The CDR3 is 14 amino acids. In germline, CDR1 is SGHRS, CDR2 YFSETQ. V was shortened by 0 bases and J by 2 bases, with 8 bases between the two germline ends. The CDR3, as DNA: TGCGCCAGCAGCTTGGCCGCGTCTAACACTGAAGCTTTCTTT. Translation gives CASSLAASNTEAFF.

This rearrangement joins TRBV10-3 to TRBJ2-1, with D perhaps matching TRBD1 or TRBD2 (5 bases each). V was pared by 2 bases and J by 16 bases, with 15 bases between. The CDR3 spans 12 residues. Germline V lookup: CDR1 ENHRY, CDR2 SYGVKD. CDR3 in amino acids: CAISETGTHLFF. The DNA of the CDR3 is TGTGCCATCAGTGAGACCGGGACCCATCTCTTCTTC.

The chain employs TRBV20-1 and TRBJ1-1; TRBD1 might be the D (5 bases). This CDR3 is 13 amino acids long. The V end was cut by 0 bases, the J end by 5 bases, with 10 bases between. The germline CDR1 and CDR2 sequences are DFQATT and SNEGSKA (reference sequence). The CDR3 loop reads CSARDPGGTEAFF. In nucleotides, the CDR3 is TGCAGTGCTAGAGATCCCGGGGGGACTGAAGCTTTCTTT.

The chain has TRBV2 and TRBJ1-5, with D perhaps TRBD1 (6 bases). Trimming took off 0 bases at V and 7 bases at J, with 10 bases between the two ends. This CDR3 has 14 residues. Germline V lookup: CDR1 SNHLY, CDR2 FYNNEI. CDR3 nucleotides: TGTGCCAGCAGTGAAGCCGGGGGCGGACAGCCCCAGCATTTT. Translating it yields CASSEAGGGQPQHF. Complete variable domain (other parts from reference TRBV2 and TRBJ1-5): EPEVTQTPSHQVTQMGQEVILRCVPISNHLYFYWYRQILGQKVEFLVSFYNNEISEKSEIFDDQFSVERPDGSNFTLKIRSTKLEDSAMYFCASSEAGGGQPQHFGDGTRLSIL.

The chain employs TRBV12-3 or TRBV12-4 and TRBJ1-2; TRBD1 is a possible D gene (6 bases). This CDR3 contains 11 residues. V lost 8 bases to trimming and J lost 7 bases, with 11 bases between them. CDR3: CASGLGGGYTF. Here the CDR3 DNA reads TGTGCCAGCGGGCTAGGGGGTGGCTACACCTTC.

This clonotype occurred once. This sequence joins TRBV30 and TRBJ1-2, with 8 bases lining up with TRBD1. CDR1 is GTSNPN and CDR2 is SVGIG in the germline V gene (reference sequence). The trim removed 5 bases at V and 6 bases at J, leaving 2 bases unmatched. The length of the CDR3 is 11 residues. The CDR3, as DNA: TGTGCCTGGGACAGGGGACATGGCTACACCTTC. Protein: CAWDRGHGYTF.

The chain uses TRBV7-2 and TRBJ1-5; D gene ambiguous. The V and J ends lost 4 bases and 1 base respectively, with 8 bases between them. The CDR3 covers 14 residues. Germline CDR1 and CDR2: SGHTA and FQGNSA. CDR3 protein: CASSSDGSNQPQHF. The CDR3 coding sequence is TGTGCCAGCAGCTCCGACGGCAGCAATCAGCCCCAGCATTTT. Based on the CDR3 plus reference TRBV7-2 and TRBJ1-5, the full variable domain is GAGVSQSPSNKVTEKGKDVELRCDPISGHTALYWYRQSLGQGLEFLIYFQGNSAPDKSGLPSDRFSAERTGGSVSTLTIQRTQQEDSAVYLCASSSDGSNQPQHFGDGTRLSIL.

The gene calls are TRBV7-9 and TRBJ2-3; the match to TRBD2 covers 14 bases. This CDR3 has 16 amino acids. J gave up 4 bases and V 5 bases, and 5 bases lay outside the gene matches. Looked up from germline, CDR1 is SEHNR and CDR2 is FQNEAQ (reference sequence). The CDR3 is CASSEGLAGVSDTQYF. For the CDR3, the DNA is TGTGCCAGCAGCGAGGGACTAGCGGGAGTGTCAGATACGCAGTATTTT.

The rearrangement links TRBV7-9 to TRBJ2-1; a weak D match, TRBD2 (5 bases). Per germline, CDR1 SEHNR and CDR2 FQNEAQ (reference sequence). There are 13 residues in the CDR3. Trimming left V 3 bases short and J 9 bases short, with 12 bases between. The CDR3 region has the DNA TGTGCCAGCAGCTTCGTCGCAGCGGCTGAGCAGTTCTTC. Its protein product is CASSFVAAAEQFF.

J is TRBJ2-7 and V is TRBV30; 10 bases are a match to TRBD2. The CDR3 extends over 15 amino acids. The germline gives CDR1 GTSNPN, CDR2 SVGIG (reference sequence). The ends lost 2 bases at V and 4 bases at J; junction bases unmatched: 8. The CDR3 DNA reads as TGTGCCTGGAGTCCCCGGACTAGCGGAGTTTACGAGCAGTACTTC. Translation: CAWSPRTSGVYEQYF.